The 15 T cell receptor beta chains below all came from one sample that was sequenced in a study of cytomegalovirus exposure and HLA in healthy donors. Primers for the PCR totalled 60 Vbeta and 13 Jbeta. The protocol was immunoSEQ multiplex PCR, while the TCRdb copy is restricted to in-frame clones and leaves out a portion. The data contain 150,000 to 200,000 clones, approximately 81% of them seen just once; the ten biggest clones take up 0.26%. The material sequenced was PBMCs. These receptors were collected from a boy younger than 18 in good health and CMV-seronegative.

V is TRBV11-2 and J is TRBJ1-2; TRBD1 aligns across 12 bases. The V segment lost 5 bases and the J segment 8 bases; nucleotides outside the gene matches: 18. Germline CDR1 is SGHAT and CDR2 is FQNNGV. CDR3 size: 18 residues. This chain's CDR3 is CASSTSLGTGGRISGYTF. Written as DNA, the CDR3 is TGTGCCAGCAGCACATCTCTCGGGACAGGGGGCAGAATAAGCGGCTACACCTTC.

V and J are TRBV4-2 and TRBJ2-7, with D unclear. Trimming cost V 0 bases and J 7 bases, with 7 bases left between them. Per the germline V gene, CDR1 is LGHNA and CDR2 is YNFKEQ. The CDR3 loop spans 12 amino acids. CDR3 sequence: CASSQEYSEQYF. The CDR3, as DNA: TGTGCCAGCAGCCAAGAATACTCTGAGCAGTACTTC.

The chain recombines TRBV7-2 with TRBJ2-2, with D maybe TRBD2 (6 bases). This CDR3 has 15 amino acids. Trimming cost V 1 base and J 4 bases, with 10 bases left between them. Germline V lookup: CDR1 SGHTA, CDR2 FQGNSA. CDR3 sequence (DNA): TGTGCCAGCAGCTTAGTTTGGAGGGGCACCGGGGAGCTGTTTTTT. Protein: CASSLVWRGTGELFF. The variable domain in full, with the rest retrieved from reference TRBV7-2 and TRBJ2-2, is GAGVSQSPSNKVTEKGKDVELRCDPISGHTALYWYRQSLGQGLEFLIYFQGNSAPDKSGLPSDRFSAERTGGSVSTLTIQRTQQEDSAVYLCASSLVWRGTGELFFGEGSRLTVL.

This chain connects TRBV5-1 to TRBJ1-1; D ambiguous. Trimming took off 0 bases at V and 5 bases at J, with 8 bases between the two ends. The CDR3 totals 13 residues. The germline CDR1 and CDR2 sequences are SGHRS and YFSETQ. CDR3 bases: TGCGCCAGCAGCTTGGAAGTCGGGACTGAAGCTTTCTTT. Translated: CASSLEVGTEAFF. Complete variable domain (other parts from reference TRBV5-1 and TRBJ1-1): KAGVTQTPRYLIKTRGQQVTLSCSPISGHRSVSWYQQTPGQGLQFLFEYFSETQRNKGNFPGRFSGRQFSNSRSEMNVSTLELGDSALYLCASSLEVGTEAFFGQGTRLTVV.

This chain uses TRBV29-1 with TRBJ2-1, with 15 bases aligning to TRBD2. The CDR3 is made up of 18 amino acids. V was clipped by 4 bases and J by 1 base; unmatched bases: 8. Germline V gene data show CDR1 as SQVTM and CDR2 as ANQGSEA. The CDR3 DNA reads TGCAGCGTTGGAGGGGGACTAGCGGGAGGTCGTTCCTACAATGAGCAGTTCTTC. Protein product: CSVGGGLAGGRSYNEQFF.

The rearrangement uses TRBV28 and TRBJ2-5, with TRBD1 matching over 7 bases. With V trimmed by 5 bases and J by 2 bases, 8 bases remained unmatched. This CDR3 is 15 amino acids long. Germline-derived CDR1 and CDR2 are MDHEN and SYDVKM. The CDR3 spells CASSPIPTGQETQYF. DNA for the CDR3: TGTGCCAGCAGTCCTATCCCGACAGGGCAAGAGACCCAGTACTTC.

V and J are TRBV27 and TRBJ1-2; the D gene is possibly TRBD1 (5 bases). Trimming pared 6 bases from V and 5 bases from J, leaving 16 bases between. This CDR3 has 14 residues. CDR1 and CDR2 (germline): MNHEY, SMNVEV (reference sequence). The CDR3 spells CASSRDGLSYGYTF. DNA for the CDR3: TGTGCCAGCAGCCGGGACGGACTATCATATGGCTACACCTTC.

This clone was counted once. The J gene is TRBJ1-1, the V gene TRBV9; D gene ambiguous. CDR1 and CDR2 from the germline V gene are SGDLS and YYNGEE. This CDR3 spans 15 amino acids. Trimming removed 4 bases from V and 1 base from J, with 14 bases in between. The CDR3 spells CASSPRGSGNTEAFF. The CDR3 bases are TGTGCCAGCAGCCCCCGGGGTAGCGGGAACACTGAAGCTTTCTTT.

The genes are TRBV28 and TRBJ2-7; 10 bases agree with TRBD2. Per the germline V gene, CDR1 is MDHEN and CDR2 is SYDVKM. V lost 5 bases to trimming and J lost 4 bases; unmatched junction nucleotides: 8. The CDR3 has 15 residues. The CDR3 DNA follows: TGTGCCAGCAGTAAGAGGCTAGCGGGAGCATACGAGCAGTACTTC. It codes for CASSKRLAGAYEQYF.

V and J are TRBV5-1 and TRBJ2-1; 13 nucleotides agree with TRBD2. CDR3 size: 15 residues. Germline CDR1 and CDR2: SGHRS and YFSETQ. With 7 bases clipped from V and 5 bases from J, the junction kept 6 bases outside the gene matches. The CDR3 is CASRLAGGLHNEQFF. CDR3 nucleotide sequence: TGCGCCAGCCGACTAGCGGGAGGCCTCCACAATGAGCAGTTCTTC. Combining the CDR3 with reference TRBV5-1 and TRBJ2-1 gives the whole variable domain KAGVTQTPRYLIKTRGQQVTLSCSPISGHRSVSWYQQTPGQGLQFLFEYFSETQRNKGNFPGRFSGRQFSNSRSEMNVSTLELGDSALYLCASRLAGGLHNEQFFGPGTRLTVL.

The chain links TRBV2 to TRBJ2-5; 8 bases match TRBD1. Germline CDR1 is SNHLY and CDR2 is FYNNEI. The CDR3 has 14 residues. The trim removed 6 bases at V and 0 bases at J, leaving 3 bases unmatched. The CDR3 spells CASRRTGYQETQYF. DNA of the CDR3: TGTGCCAGCAGGAGGACAGGGTACCAAGAGACCCAGTACTTC.

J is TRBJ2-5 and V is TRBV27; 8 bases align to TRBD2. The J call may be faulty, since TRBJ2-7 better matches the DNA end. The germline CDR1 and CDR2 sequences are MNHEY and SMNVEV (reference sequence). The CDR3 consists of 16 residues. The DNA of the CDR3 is TGTGCCAGCAGTTCTTCCCGGACTAGCTTGGCGTACGAGCAGTACTTC. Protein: CASSSSRTSLAYEQYF.

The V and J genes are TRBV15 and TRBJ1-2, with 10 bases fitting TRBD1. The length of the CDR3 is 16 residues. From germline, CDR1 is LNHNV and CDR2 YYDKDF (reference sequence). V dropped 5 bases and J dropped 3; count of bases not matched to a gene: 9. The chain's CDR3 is CATSARQGAGDYGYTF. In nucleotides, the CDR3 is TGTGCCACCAGCGCCCGACAGGGGGCGGGTGACTATGGCTACACCTTC.

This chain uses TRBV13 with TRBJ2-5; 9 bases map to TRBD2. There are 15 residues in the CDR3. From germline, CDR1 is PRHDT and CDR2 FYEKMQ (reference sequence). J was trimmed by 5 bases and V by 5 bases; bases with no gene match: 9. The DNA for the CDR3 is TGTGCCAGCAGCAAAGCCGGGACTAGCTCGGAGACCCAGTACTTC. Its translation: CASSKAGTSSETQYF. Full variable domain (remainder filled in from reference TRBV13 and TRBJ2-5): AAGVIQSPRHLIKEKRETATLKCYPIPRHDTVYWYQQGPGQDPQFLISFYEKMQSDKGSIPDRFSAQQFSDYHSELNMSSLELGDSALYFCASSKAGTSSETQYFGPGTRLLVL.

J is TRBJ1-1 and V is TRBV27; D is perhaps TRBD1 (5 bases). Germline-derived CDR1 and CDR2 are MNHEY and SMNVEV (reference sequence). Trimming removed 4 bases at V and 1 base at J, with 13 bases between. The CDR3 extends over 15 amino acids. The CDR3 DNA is TGTGCCAGCAGTTCTCTCTTTCAGGGGAACACTGAAGCTTTCTTT. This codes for CASSSLFQGNTEAFF.